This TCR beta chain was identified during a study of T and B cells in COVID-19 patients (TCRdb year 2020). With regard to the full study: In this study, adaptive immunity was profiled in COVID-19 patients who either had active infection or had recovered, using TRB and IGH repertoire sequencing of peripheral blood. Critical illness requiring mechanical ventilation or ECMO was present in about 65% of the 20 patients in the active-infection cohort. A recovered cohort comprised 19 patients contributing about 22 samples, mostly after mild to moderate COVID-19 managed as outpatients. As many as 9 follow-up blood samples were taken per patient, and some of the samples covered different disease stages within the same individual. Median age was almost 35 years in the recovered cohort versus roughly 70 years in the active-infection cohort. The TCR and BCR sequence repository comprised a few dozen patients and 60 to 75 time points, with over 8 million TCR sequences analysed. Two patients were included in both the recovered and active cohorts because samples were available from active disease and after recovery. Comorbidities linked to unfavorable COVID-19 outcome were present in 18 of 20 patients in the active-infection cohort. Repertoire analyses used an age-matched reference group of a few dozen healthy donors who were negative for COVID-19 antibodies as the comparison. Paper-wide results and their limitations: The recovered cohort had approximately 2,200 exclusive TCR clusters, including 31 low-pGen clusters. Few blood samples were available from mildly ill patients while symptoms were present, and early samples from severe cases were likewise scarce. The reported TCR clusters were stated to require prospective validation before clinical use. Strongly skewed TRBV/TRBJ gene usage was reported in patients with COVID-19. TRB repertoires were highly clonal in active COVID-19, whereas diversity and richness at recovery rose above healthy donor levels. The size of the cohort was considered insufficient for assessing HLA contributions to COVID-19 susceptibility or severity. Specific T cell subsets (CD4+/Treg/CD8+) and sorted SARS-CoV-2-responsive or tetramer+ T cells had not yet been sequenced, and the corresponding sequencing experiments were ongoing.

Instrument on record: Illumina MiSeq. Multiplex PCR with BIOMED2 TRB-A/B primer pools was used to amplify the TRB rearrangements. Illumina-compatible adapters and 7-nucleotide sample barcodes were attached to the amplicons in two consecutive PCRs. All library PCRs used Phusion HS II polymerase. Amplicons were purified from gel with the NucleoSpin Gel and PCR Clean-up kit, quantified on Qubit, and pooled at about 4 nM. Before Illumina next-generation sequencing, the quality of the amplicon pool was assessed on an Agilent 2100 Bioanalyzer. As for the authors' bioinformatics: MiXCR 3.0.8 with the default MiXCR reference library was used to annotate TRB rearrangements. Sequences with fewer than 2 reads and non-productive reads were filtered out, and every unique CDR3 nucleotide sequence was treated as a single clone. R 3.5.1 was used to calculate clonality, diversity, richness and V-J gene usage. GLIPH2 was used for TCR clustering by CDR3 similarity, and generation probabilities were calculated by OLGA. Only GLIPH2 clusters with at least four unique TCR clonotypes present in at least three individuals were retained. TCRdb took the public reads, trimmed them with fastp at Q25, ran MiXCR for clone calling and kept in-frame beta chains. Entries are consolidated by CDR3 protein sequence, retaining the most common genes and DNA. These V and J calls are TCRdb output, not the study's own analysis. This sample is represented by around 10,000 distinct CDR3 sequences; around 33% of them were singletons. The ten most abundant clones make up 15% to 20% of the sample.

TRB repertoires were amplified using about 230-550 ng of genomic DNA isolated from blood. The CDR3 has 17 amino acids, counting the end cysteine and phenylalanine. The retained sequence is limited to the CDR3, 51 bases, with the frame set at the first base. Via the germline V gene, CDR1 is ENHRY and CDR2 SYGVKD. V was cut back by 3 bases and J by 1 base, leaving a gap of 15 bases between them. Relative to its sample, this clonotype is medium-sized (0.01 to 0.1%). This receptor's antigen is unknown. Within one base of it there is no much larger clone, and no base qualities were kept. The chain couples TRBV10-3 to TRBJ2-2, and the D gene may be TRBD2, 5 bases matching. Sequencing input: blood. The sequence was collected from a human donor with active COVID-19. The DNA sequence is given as TGTGCCATCAGTGACTCCAGGAGGTCGGTGAACACCGGGGAGCTGTTTTTT. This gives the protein CAISDSRRSVNTGELFF.